Listed here is a single T cell receptor (beta chain). Its cognate antigen has yet to be identified. Nothing much larger sits one base from this clone, and base qualities are not available. This entry comes from a study of blood T cell repertoires in COVID-19 (dated by TCRdb to between 2020 and 2021). Describing the broader study: The collaborator samples originated in the United States, Italy and Spain and spanned the acute and convalescent phases of COVID-19. The prospective study material was composed of cDNA or gDNA derived from T cells, B-cell-depleted T cells, or PBMCs. Deeply sampled blood TCRbeta repertoires from subjects exposed to, actively infected with, or recovered from COVID-19 were included in the dataset. The repertoires were released in a freely available public database intended as a resource for research on the immune response to SARS-CoV-2. Samples came from the ongoing ImmuneRACE study (first 160 participants) plus 1,254 subjects from 6 global collaborators. The sample metadata nearly always contained a de-identified subject ID, COVID-19 status, age in years and sex. Where HLA class I and class II types were available, the types were taken from metadata supplied by the sample provider, not from assay-based typing.

For CDR1 and CDR2, the germline V gene lists SGHDN and FVKESK. V loses 0 bases of germline sequence and J loses 1 base, and the interval between the two ends is 3 bases. The CDR3 goes from the cysteine to the phenylalanine over 13 residues. Only the CDR3 DNA stays, 39 bases, in frame from base 1. Overall study results and their limits: How much clinical and demographic metadata was included differed by source and by participant, and the metadata was provided uncurated.

The immunoSEQ Assay, a bias-controlled multiplex PCR, was used to amplify TCRbeta CDR3 regions from genomic DNA. The paper's data handling went like this. The number of nucleated cells in each sample was estimated from the amplification of reference gene primers within the assay. To quantify the absolute abundance of each unique TCRbeta CDR3 rearrangement, sequence reads were collapsed and filtered. For each sample, productive Simpson clonality was calculated as the square root of Simpson's diversity index across productive rearrangements. Entries here come from immuneACCESS through TCRdb and include only in-frame sequences with V and J called. Some clones fail to appear in such tables; in the studies checked, an unresolved V gene covers under half of the shortfall, and the cause of the remainder is unknown. The D gene and trimming were derived from the DNA, and the V and J assignments and clone size from that table. This sample gives about 150,000 clones in total; around 84% of them show up just once. Clones ranked in the top ten supply more than 2% of the sample.

Whole blood was collected in K2EDTA tubes by collaborating institutions according to the institutions' own protocols. For TCRbeta analysis, collaborators shipped samples as frozen whole blood, isolated PBMCs, or DNA extracted from either of those sample types. The chain links TRBV14 with TRBJ1-1; no D gene is confidently identified. The source of this sequence is a man in his sixties or seventies with acute or convalescent COVID-19. Sequencing was performed on peripheral blood. The DNA is as follows: TGTGCCAGCAGCCAAGACAAGAACACTGAAGCTTTCTTT. This yields the protein CASSQDKNTEAFF. The CDR3 plus the reference TRBV14 and TRBJ1-1 genes for the other parts give the full variable domain: EAGVTQFPSHSVIEKGQTVTLRCDPISGHDNLYWYRRVMGKEIKFLLHFVKESKQDESGMPNNRFLAERTGGTYSTLKVQPAELEDSGVYFCASSQDKNTEAFFGQGTRLTVV.